This TCR beta chain was identified in a study of T cell repertoires in cytomegalovirus infection. Background on the study: Both recently identified HLA-C-restricted and well-studied HLA-B-restricted CMV epitopes were used in the study. CMV infection plus the matching HLA type was flagged by public TCR beta signatures.

CDR1 SEHNR and CDR2 FQNEAQ come from the germline V gene (reference sequence). V was clipped by 6 bases and J by 5 bases, with 16 bases between them. This CDR3 contains 14 residues. Comment on this clonotype: The target antigen is unknown.

Notes on the study in general: Adding up the frequency of public TCR beta families identified people who carried CMV plus the relevant HLA. Ex vivo responses were dominated by HLA-C-restricted CMV-specific TCR beta clonotypes.

TCRdb reprocessed the reads with MiXCR, giving one entry per CDR3 protein. Found here are roughly 200,000 distinct CDR3 sequences, about 39% of them singletons; the top ten hold 55% to 60%. The receptor's source is a human donor in good health (CMV status not recorded). Some clones in this sample may be carry-over from other donors' samples. This material consisted of CD8+ T cells from cultured PBMCs, taken from culture after CMV antigen stimulation. The chain employs TRBV7-9 and TRBJ1-1; no definite D call. CDR3 sequence: CASSYQDPQTEAFF. In DNA, the CDR3 is TGTGCCAGCAGTTATCAGGATCCCCAAACTGAAGCTTTCTTT.